The present T cell receptor beta chain was sequenced within a study of long-term antiretroviral therapy in people with HIV. The CDR3 is made up of 13 amino acids. V lost 7 bases, J lost 7 bases, and 16 bases lay in between. Germline assignment: CDR1 MDHEN and CDR2 SYDVKM. Study-wide results and caveats: Diversity rose after ART but stayed below transplant donor controls.

A v3.0 immunoSEQ assay was performed at survey level. TCRdb's table, derived via immunoSEQ multiplex PCR, lists solely in-frame clones and lacks some. The table records 35,000 to 45,000 clones, roughly four fifths of them present only once. Details on this clone: Its antigen is still unknown.

The TCR sequence derives from a man aged 18 to 30 with HIV. This rearrangement joins TRBV28 to TRBJ1-2, with D possibly being TRBD1 (6 bases). The specimen comprised unsorted PBMCs, sampled 1 year after starting antiretroviral therapy. The CDR3 loop reads CASILGGGRGYTF. The CDR3 DNA follows: TGTGCCAGCATCCTTGGGGGGGGCCGTGGCTACACCTTC.